This entry is about one T cell receptor beta chain. The protocol was immunoSEQ multiplex PCR, while the TCRdb copy is restricted to in-frame clones and leaves out a portion. The top ten hold around 1.3% of the sample, which has roughly 57,000 clones, roughly 89% seen once. This sample was included in a study of CD4 T cells in relation to SARS-CoV-2 and coronaviruses. CDR1 is LGHDT and CDR2 is YNNKEL in the germline V gene (reference sequence). CDR3 length equals 15 residues. V was clipped by 4 bases and J by 4 bases, with 14 bases between them. The unexposed donors gave CD4+ T cells in about 2010-2019, prior to COVID-19.

The genes are TRBV3-1 (or the pseudogene TRBV3-2) and TRBJ2-1; D remains ambiguous. Sequencing was done on a sample of memory CD4+ T cells from PBMCs. The source is a human donor in good health. In nucleotides, the CDR3 is TGTGCCAGCAGCCTCGGCTTTATCTCTTACAATGAGCAGTTCTTC. As protein: CASSLGFISYNEQFF.